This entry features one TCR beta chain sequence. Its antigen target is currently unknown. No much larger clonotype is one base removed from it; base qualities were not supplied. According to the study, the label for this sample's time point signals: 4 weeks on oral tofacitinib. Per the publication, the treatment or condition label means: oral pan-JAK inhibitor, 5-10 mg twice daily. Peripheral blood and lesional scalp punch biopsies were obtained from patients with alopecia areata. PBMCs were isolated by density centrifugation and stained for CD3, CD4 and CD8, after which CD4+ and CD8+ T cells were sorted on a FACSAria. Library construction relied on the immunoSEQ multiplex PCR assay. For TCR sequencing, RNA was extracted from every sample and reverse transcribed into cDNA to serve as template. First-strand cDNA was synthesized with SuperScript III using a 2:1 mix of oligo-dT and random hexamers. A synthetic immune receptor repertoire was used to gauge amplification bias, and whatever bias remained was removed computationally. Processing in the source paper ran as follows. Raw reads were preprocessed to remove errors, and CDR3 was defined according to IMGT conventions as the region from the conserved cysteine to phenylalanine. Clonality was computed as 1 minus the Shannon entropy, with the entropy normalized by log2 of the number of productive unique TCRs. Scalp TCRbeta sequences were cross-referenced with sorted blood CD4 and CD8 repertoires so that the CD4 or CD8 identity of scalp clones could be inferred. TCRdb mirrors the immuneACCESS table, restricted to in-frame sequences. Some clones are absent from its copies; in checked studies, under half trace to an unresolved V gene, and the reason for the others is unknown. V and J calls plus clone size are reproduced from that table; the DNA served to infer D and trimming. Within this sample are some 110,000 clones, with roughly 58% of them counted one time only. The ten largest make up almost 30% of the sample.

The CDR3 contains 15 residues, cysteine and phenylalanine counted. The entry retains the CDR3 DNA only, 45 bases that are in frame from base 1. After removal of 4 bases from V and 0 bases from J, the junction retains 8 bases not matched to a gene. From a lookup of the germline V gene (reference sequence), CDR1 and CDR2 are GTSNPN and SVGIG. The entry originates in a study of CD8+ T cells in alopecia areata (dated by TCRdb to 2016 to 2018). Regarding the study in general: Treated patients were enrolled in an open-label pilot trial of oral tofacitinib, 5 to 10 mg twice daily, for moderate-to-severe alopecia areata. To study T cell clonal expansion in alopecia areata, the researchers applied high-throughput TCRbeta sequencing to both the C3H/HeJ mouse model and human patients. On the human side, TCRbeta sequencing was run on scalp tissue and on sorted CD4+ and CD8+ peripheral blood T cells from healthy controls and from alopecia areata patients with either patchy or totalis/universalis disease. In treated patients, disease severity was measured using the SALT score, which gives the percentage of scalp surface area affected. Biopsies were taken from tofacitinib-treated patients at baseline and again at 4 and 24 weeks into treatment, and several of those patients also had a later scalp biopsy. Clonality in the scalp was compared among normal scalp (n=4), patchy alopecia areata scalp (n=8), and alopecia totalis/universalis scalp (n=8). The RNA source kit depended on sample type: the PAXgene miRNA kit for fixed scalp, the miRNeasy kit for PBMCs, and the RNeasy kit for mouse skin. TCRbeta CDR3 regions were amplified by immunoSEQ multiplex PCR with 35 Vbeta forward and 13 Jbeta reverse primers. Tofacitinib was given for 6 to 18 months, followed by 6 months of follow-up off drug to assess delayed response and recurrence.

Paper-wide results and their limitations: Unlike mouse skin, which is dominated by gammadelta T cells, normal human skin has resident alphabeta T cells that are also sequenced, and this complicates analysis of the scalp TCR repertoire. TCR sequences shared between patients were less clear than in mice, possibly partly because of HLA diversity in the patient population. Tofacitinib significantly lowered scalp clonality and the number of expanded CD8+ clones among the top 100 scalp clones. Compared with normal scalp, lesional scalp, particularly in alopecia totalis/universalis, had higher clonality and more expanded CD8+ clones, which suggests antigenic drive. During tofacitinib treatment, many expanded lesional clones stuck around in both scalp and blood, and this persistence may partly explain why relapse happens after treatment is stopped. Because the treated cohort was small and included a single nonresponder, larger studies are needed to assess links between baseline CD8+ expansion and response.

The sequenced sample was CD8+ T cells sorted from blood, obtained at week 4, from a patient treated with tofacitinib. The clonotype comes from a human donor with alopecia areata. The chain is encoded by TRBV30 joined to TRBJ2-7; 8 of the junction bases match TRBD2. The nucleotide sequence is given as TGTGCCTGGACCCCCGGGGGGGAGAGCTCCTACGAGCAGTACTTC. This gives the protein CAWTPGGESSYEQYF.